This T cell receptor (beta chain) emerged from a study of cytomegalovirus exposure and HLA in healthy donors. Overall study results and limits: In a later analysis, donors in an Asian-associated ancestry cluster reportedly had fewer N-insertions in productive TCRs than the cohort mean. Researchers reported in a later analysis that common viral pathogens appeared linked to several top clusters. Earlier analysis yielded a pattern in which most TCR beta V segments were productive about 87% or about 30% of the time.

About this clone: Its antigen is as yet unknown.

The study ran its PCR with 60 Vbeta and 13 Jbeta primers. The assay was immunoSEQ multiplex PCR, and TCRdb's table has in-frame clones only and misses some. This table has a few hundred thousand clones, about 74% appearing once. Germline V gives CDR1 KGHSH, CDR2 LQKENI. The V gene end was trimmed by 3 bases and the J gene end by 3 bases; junction bases not matched to a gene: 7. CDR3 length: 15 amino acids. The V gene is TRBV18, the J gene TRBJ2-5; 7 nucleotides line up with TRBD2. This clonotype was sampled from a man aged 35-49 years in good health and CMV-seronegative. Sequencing used PBMCs. CDR3 in amino acids: CASSPPTAGKETQYF. The CDR3 DNA follows: TGTGCCAGCTCACCCCCTACAGCGGGGAAAGAGACCCAGTACTTC.